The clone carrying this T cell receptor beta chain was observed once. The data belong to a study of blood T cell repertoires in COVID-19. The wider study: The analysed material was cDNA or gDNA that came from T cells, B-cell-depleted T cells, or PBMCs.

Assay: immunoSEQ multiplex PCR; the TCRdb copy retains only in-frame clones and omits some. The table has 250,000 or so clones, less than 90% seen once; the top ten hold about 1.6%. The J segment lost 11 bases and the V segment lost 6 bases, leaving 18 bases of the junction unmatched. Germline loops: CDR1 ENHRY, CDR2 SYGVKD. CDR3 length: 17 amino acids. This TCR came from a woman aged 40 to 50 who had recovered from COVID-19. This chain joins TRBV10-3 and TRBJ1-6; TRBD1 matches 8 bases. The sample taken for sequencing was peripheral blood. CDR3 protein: CAIRAGTGIGDWAPLHF. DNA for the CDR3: TGTGCCATCAGAGCCGGGACAGGTATTGGGGATTGGGCACCCCTCCACTTT.